The sample holds a few counts of the clone carrying this T cell receptor (beta chain). Antigen: not known. The data were produced by immunoSEQ multiplex PCR, yet TCRdb's version contains in-frame clones alone and is incomplete. The sample comprises roughly 100,000 clones, 88% of which are singletons, and over 12% rests with the top ten. This specimen belongs to a study of identifying expanded T cells in peripheral blood. Study-level results: Across healthy donors, higher total template counts meant significantly greater roughly two-week count variance. Technical replicates showed around 1.2 changed clones; two weeks about 16.4; four weeks 19.

Healthy donors had no documented immune events, such as infections, while sampled. Trimming stripped 2 bases from V and 0 bases from J, with 10 bases between. The CDR3 consists of 15 residues. Germline CDR1 is MNHEY and CDR2 is SMNVEV (reference sequence). This receptor was identified in a person aged 18 to 75 in good health. The chain joins TRBV27 to TRBJ1-2; D is perhaps TRBD1 (6 bases). Material for sequencing was blood. CDR3 nucleotide sequence: TGTGCCAGCAGTTTAGGGGGGCTAGCTAACTATGGCTACACCTTC. Translating it yields CASSLGGLANYGYTF.